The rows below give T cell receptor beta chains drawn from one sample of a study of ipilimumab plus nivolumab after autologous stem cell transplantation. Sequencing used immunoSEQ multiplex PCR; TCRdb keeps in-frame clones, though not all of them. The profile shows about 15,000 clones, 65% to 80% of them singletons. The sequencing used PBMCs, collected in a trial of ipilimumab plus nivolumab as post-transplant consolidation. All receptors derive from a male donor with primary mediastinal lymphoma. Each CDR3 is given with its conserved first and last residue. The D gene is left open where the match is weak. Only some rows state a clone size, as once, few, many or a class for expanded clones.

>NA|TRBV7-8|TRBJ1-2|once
TGTGCCAGCAGCCTCAGATCACGGGACTATGGCTACACCTTC
CASSLRSRDYGYTF
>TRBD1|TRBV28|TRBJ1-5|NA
TGTGCCAGCAGCCTACCCAGACAGGGGTATAATCAGCCCCAGCATTTT
CASSLPRQGYNQPQHF
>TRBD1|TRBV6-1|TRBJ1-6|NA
TGTGCCAGCAGCGCAGGACAGGGCGAGACTTCACCCCTCCACTTT
CASSAGQGETSPLHF
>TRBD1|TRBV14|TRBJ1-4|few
TGTGCCAGCAGCCGGACTCGGGGACAGGGTAATGAAAAACTGTTTTTT
CASSRTRGQGNEKLFF
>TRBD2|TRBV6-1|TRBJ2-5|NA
TGTGCCAGCAGTGAAGCTGGTGGCGGGAGGTACCAAGAGACCCAGTACTTC
CASSEAGGGRYQETQYF
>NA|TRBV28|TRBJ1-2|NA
TGTGCCAGCAGTAATTATCTTGATGGCTACACCTTC
CASSNYLDGYTF
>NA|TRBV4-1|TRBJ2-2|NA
TGCGCCAGCAGCCAAGAGTACACCCTCCCCGGGGAGCTGTTTTTT
CASSQEYTLPGELFF
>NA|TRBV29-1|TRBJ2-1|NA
TGCAGCGTTGATTTTGGGAATCAAGCCTACAATGAGCAGTTCTTC
CSVDFGNQAYNEQFF
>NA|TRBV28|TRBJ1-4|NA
TGTGCCAGCACCGATGCTAATGAAAAACTGTTTTTT
CASTDANEKLFF
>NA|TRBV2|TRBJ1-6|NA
TGTGCCAGCAGTGAGGGGGAACGATCACCCCTCCACTTT
CASSEGERSPLHF
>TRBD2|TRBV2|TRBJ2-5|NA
TGTGCCAGCAGTGGAGGACTAGGGTATCAAGAGACCCAGTACTTC
CASSGGLGYQETQYF
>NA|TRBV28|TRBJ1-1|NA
TGTGCCAGCAGTTTACGGGGGGCCAAAGCTTTCTTT
CASSLRGAKAFF
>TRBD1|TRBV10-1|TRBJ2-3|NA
TGCGCCAGCACGGGGGACAGGGCTGGAGATACGCAGTATTTT
CASTGDRAGDTQYF
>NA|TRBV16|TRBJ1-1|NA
TGTGCCAGCAGCCAATCGGGACCAGGGAACACTGAAGCTTTCTTT
CASSQSGPGNTEAFF
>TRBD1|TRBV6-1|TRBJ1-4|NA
TGTGCGACAGGGAGGCTAGGGGAAAAACTGTTTTTT
CATGRLGEKLFF
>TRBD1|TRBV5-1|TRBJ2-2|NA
TGCGCCAGCAGCGCTCCGGGACAGGCGAACACCGGGGAGCTGTTTTTT
CASSAPGQANTGELFF
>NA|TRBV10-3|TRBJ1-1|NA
TGTGCCATCAGTGAGTTTACAGGTCTCGGAGAAGCTTTCTTT
CAISEFTGLGEAFF
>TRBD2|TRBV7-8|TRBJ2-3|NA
TGTGCCAGCAGCTTAGCGCCGGGGGGACCGACTTTTACAGATACGCAGTATTTT
CASSLAPGGPTFTDTQYF
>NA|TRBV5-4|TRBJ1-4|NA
TGTGCCAGCAGCATCGGGACTCGAGGTGAAAAACTGTTTTTT
CASSIGTRGEKLFF
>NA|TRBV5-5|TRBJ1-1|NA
TGTGCCAGCAGCCCTGGAGTGCAGAGAGAAGCTTTCTTT
CASSPGVQREAFF
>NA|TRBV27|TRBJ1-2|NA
TGTGCCATCCGTACGGGTGCCAACTATGGCTACACCTTC
CAIRTGANYGYTF
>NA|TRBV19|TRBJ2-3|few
TGTGCCAGTAGTATTGGACAGCAGACCACAGATACGCAGTATTTT
CASSIGQQTTDTQYF
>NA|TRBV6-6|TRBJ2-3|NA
TGTGCCAGCAGTTACGGAGTGGGAGACCGTGATACGCAGTATTTT
CASSYGVGDRDTQYF
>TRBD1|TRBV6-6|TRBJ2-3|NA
TGTGCCAGCAGTTTGGCGGCGGGGACAGGGGGGAATACGCAGTATTTT
CASSLAAGTGGNTQYF
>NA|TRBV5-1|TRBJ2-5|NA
TGCGCCAGCAGCTGGCTTGGTACGCAAGAGACCCAGTACTTC
CASSWLGTQETQYF
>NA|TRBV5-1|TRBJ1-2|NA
TGCGCCAGCAGCTTGGAAGCAGACTTTTTGGGGGGCTACACCTTC
CASSLEADFLGGYTF
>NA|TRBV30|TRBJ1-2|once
TGTGCCTGGAGTGTACCCAGGAGAAACTATGGCTACACCTTC
CAWSVPRRNYGYTF
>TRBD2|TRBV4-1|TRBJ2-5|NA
TGCGCCAGCAGCCGGGGGGGGTTAGAGGTCCAGTACTTC
CASSRGGLEVQYF
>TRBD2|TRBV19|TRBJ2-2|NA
TGTGCCAGTAGCCTATACGGGACTAGCGGGACCGGGGAGCTGTTTTTT
CASSLYGTSGTGELFF
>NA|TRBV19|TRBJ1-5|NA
TGTGCCAGTAGCGCAGGGAGTGCCCCAAATCAGCCCCAGCATTTT
CASSAGSAPNQPQHF
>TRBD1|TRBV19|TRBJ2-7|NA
TGTGCCAGTAGCAAGCCTCCGGGACAGGGGTTTTACGAGCAGTACTTC
CASSKPPGQGFYEQYF
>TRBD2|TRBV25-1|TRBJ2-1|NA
TGTGCCAGCAGTGGAGGATGGACTAGCGGTTACAATGAGCAGTTCTTC
CASSGGWTSGYNEQFF
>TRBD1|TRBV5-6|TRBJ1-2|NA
TGTGCCAGCAGCTTGACAGGGGACTATGGCTACACCTTC
CASSLTGDYGYTF
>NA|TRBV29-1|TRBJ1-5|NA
TGCAGCGTTGCGAGGCAGCTCAATCAGCCCCAGCATTTT
CSVARQLNQPQHF
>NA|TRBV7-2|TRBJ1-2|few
TGTGCCAGCAGCCGGGCGGGGGCAGACTATGGCTACACCTTC
CASSRAGADYGYTF
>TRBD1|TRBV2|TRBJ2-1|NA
TGTGCCAGCAAGGGACAGTCTTACAATGAGCAGTTCTTC
CASKGQSYNEQFF
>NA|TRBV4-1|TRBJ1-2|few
TGCGCCAGCAGCCACCAGGGGATCTCCTATGGCTACACCTTC
CASSHQGISYGYTF
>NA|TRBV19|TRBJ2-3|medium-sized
TGTGCCAGTAGTATAGGGGACGGGTACACAGATACGCAGTATTTT
CASSIGDGYTDTQYF
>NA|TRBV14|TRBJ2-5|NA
TGTGCCAGCAGCCAAGATGCCCCCTTGGGCAGCAAGAGGTACTTC
CASSQDAPLGSKRYF
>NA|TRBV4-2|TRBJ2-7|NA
TGTGCCAGCAGCCAGGGTAGCGGAACCTACGAGCAGTACTTC
CASSQGSGTYEQYF
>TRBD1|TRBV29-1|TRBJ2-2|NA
TGCAGCGTGGACAGGGGGATAAACACCGGGGAGCTGTTTTTT
CSVDRGINTGELFF
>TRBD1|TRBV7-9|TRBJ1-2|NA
TGTGCCAGCAGCTTAATAGGCAGGGGGCAGGCCTATGGCTACACCTTC
CASSLIGRGQAYGYTF
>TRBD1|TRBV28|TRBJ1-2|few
TGTGCCAGCCTAGAACAGGGGATTAGTTATGGCTACACCTTC
CASLEQGISYGYTF
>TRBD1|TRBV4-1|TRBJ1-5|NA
TGCGCCAGCAGCCAAGGACAGGGGGCTAATCAGCCCCAGCATTTT
CASSQGQGANQPQHF
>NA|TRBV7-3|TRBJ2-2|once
TGTGCCAGCAGCTTAGGCCGGGATTACACCGGGGAGCTGTTTTTT
CASSLGRDYTGELFF
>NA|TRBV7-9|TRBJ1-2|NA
TGTGCCAGCAGCTTAGCACAGAACTATGGCTACACCTTC
CASSLAQNYGYTF
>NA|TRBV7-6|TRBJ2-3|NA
TGTGCCAGCAGCTTAGTACTAGGTGATACGCAGTATTTT
CASSLVLGDTQYF
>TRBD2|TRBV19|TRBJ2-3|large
TGTGCCAGTAGTAGGGCTAGCGGGAAAGAAGATACGCAGTATTTT
CASSRASGKEDTQYF
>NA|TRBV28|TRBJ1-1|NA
TGTGCCACATCCGACAGTCTTAACACTGAAGCTTTCTTT
CATSDSLNTEAFF
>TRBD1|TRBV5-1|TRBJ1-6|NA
TGCGCCAGCAGCTTGGCCGGGGGACAGTTTAATTCACCCCTCCACTTT
CASSLAGGQFNSPLHF
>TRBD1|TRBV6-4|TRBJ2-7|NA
TGTGCCAGCAGTGATGGACAGGGGGCCTACGAGCAGTACTTC
CASSDGQGAYEQYF
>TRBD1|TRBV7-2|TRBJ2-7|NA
TGTGCCAGCAGCTCCCGGGACAGGGTTAACGAGCAGTACTTC
CASSSRDRVNEQYF
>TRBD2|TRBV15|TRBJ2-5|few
TGTGCCACCAGCAGACCTCGAGGGAGCGGGGGGGCGGAGACCCAGTACTTC
CATSRPRGSGGAETQYF
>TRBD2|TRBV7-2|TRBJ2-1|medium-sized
TGTGCCAGCAGCCCGTTAGCGGGAACGCGGTCCTACAATGAGCAGTTCTTC
CASSPLAGTRSYNEQFF
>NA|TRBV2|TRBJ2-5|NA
TGTGCCAGCACCAGGGATATGGCGGAGACCCAGTACTTC
CASTRDMAETQYF